These 22 T cell receptor beta chains originate from one sample sequenced in a study of CD8+ T cells in alopecia areata. The treatment here: oral pan-JAK inhibitor, 5-10 mg twice daily. cDNA prepared by RNA extraction and subsequent reverse transcription served as the template for sequencing. TCRdb keeps only in-frame clones here, not all; method: immunoSEQ multiplex PCR. The sample has more than 200,000 clones; approximately 45% are singletons. Sequenced material: CD4+ T cells sorted from blood, taken around week 36, from a patient treated with tofacitinib. The receptors originated from a human donor with alopecia areata.

This chain links TRBV6-5 with TRBJ2-1, with 7 bases lining up with TRBD1. CDR3 length: 14 amino acids. J lost 9 bases, V lost 7 bases, and 12 bases had no gene match. The germline V gene encodes CDR1 MNHEY and CDR2 SVGAGI. Here the CDR3 reads CASTLSGQRGEQFF. CDR3 coding DNA: TGTGCCAGCACTCTATCGGGACAGAGGGGTGAGCAGTTCTTC.

V and J are TRBV6-5 and TRBJ1-4; 7 bases line up with TRBD1. Losses at the gene ends were 6 bases for V and 4 bases for J; bases not matched to a gene: 5. This CDR3 has 14 residues. CDR1 is MNHEY, CDR2 SVGAGI, per germline. The CDR3 here is CASSRGTVNEKLFF. The CDR3 nucleotides are TGTGCCAGCAGCCGGGGGACAGTTAATGAAAAACTGTTTTTT.

The chain carries TRBV5-1 and TRBJ2-2, with D perhaps matching TRBD1 or TRBD2 (5 bases each). The CDR3 spans 15 residues. The V gene lost 1 base and the J gene lost 3 bases, with 10 bases spanning the gap. Germline V gene lookup returns CDR1 SGHRS and CDR2 YFSETQ. CDR3 coding DNA: TGCGCCAGCAGCTTGCCGAGGGACGACACCGGGGAGCTGTTTTTT. Translating gives CASSLPRDDTGELFF.

The count of this clone is one. The chain couples TRBV30 to TRBJ2-7, with D tentatively TRBD2 (6 bases). V was clipped by 1 base and J by 0 bases, with 10 bases between them. Germline V gene lookup returns CDR1 GTSNPN and CDR2 SVGIG (reference sequence). This CDR3 comprises 14 residues. CDR3 in DNA: TGTGCCTGGAGTGGTGGGGGGATCTCCTACGAGCAGTACTTC. It specifies CAWSGGGISYEQYF.

This chain connects TRBV6-1 to TRBJ2-6, with 7 positions matching TRBD1. The CDR3 has 15 amino acids. The germline V gene encodes CDR1 MNHNS and CDR2 SASEGT. V gave up 6 bases and J gave up 2 bases; unmatched junction bases: 4. The CDR3: CASSDGQAGANVLTF. In DNA form, the CDR3 reads TGTGCCAGCAGCGATGGACAGGCTGGGGCCAACGTCCTGACTTTC.

This chain uses TRBV5-4 with TRBJ2-1; D is uncertain. Per the germline V gene, CDR1 is SGHNT and CDR2 is YYREEE (reference sequence). Trimming stripped 5 bases from V and 3 bases from J, with 6 bases between. This CDR3 contains 12 residues. The CDR3 spells CASSRDYNEQFF. For the CDR3, the DNA is TGTGCCAGCAGTCGAGACTACAATGAGCAGTTCTTC.

The chain couples TRBV2 to TRBJ2-7, with a tentative D call TRBD1 (5 bases). Germline V gene data show CDR1 as SNHLY and CDR2 as FYNNEI. The V end lost 11 bases, the J end lost 0 bases, and 11 bases lay between the germline ends. The CDR3 has 12 amino acids. CDR3 amino acids: CASYRSSYEQYF. CDR3 sequence (DNA): TGTGCCTCCTACAGGAGCTCCTACGAGCAGTACTTC.

The chain joins TRBV7-2 to TRBJ2-7; a weak D match, TRBD1 (5 bases). The V end lost 5 bases, the J end lost 3 bases, and 11 bases lay between the germline ends. CDR1 and CDR2 (germline): SGHTA, FQGNSA. The CDR3 consists of 13 residues. The CDR3 here is CASSHRQSYEQYF. The CDR3 DNA is TGTGCCAGCAGCCACCGACAGAGCTACGAGCAGTACTTC.

A note on this clone: Distinct nucleotide sequences in the sample also encode this CDR3. The chain carries TRBV4-1 and TRBJ2-2, with D uncertain. This CDR3 comprises 15 residues. Germline V CDR1 and CDR2: MGHRA, YSYEKL. The ends were cut back, 5 bases at V and 2 bases at J, with 12 bases in the middle. The CDR3 loop is CASSLAGANTGELFF. DNA for the CDR3: TGCGCCAGCAGCTTAGCCGGAGCCAACACCGGGGAGCTGTTTTTT.

This clone was seen a few times. V and J are TRBV5-1 and TRBJ2-7; D is uncertain. Germline CDR1 and CDR2: SGHRS and YFSETQ. V shed 7 bases and J shed 0 bases, with 20 bases lying between them. This CDR3 comprises 16 residues. DNA of the CDR3: TGCGCCAGCTCCAATCCCTCCAGGTTTAGCTCCTACGAGCAGTACTTC. Protein: CASSNPSRFSSYEQYF.

This chain uses TRBV15 with TRBJ1-6; tentatively, D is TRBD1 (5 bases). The CDR3 is 18 residues long. Germline-derived CDR1 and CDR2 are LNHNV and YYDKDF (reference sequence). V was cut by 0 bases and J by 0 bases, with 12 bases left in between. CDR3 nucleotides: TGTGCCACCAGCAGAGATCTACAGGCAAGCTCCTATAATTCACCCCTCCACTTT. This gives the protein CATSRDLQASSYNSPLHF.

The sample holds many counts of this clone. This sample includes further DNA sequences coding for the same CDR3. The rearrangement uses TRBV5-1 and TRBJ1-5; D remains unclear. Germline-derived CDR1 and CDR2 are SGHRS and YFSETQ. This CDR3 has 14 amino acids. Trimming cost V 4 bases and J 4 bases, with 12 bases left between them. CDR3: CASSLEGLNQPQHF. The CDR3 DNA reads as TGCGCCAGCAGCCTAGAAGGCCTTAATCAGCCCCAGCATTTT.

The chain employs TRBV6-6 and TRBJ2-1; 14 bases are shared with TRBD2. CDR1 MNHNY and CDR2 SVGAGI come from the germline V gene (reference sequence). V gave up 5 bases and J gave up 7 bases; unmatched junction bases: 1. This CDR3 is 14 amino acids long. CDR3 region: CASSRLAGGNEQFF. CDR3 in DNA: TGTGCCAGCAGTAGACTAGCGGGGGGGAATGAGCAGTTCTTC.

The chain has TRBV18 and TRBJ2-2; no clear D gene. The CDR3 is 15 amino acids. V shed 1 base and J shed 0 bases, with 6 bases lying between them. CDR1 is KGHSH, CDR2 LQKENI, per germline. The CDR3 DNA sequence: TGTGCCAGCTCACCACGGTCGACGAACACCGGGGAGCTGTTTTTT. This codes for CASSPRSTNTGELFF.

The chain uses TRBV7-2 and TRBJ1-1; D is undetermined. This CDR3 is built from 15 residues. The V and J ends lost 5 bases and 2 bases respectively, with 15 bases between them. The V gene's germline CDR1 is SGHTA and CDR2 FQGNSA. The CDR3 protein is CASSPTARINTEAFF. The CDR3 DNA follows: TGTGCCAGCAGCCCAACCGCGCGTATCAACACTGAAGCTTTCTTT.

This clone was seen a few times. The genes are TRBV19 and TRBJ2-3, with 7 positions matching TRBD2. Losses at the gene ends were 5 bases for V and 1 base for J; bases not matched to a gene: 9. Germline lookup yields CDR1 LNHDA and CDR2 SQIVND (reference sequence). This CDR3 comprises 16 residues. The CDR3 spells CASSVSSGARTDTQYF. In nucleotides, the CDR3 is TGTGCCAGTAGTGTATCTAGCGGAGCCCGCACAGATACGCAGTATTTT. Looking up the rest from reference TRBV19 and TRBJ2-3 gives the full variable domain: DGGITQSPKYLFRKEGQNVTLSCEQNLNHDAMYWYRQDPGQGLRLIYYSQIVNDFQKGDIAEGYSVSREKKESFPLTVTSAQKNPTAFYLCASSVSSGARTDTQYFGPGTRLTVL.

This clone was seen more than once but under ten times. The rearrangement uses TRBV29-1 and TRBJ1-1; D ambiguous. Germline V CDR1 and CDR2: SQVTM, ANQGSEA. The V and J ends lost 3 bases and 5 bases respectively, with 13 bases between them. The CDR3 is made up of 13 amino acids. As DNA, the CDR3 is TGCAGCGTTGATTCGCAGGTGAGAACTGAAGCTTTCTTT. Translating gives CSVDSQVRTEAFF. Supplemented by reference TRBV29-1 and TRBJ1-1, the full variable domain reads SAVISQKPSRDICQRGTSLTIQCQVDSQVTMMFWYRQQPGQSLTLIATANQGSEATYESGFVIDKFPISRPNLTFSTLTVSNMSPEDSSIYLCSVDSQVRTEAFFGQGTRLTVV.

This clone has only a few counts. The chain joins TRBV7-2 to TRBJ2-3; D remains ambiguous. From germline, CDR1 is SGHTA and CDR2 FQGNSA. CDR3 length: 12 amino acids. The V gene lost 4 bases and the J gene lost 3 bases, with 5 bases spanning the gap. The CDR3 sequence is CASSSATDTQYF. CDR3 nucleotide sequence: TGTGCCAGCAGCTCAGCAACAGATACGCAGTATTTT.

This chain uses TRBV7-2 with TRBJ2-7; D assignment may be TRBD1 or TRBD2 (5 bases each). This CDR3 has 13 amino acids. CDR1 is SGHTA and CDR2 is FQGNSA in the germline V gene. V was pared by 1 base and J by 7 bases, with 11 bases between. The CDR3 loop reads CASSLGGPQEQYF. In DNA, the CDR3 is TGTGCCAGCAGCTTAGGGGGACCCCAGGAGCAGTACTTC.

The chain carries TRBV7-9 and TRBJ2-1, with 9 bases aligning to TRBD2. The germline gives CDR1 SEHNR, CDR2 FQNEAQ (reference sequence). The CDR3 consists of 13 residues. Germline trimming cut 8 bases from V and 3 bases from J; bases unmatched to any gene: 2. The CDR3 region is CASLTSGYNEQFF. The DNA for the CDR3 is TGTGCCAGCCTGACTAGCGGCTACAATGAGCAGTTCTTC.

The V and J genes are TRBV7-3 and TRBJ2-1; TRBD1 is a possible D gene (5 bases). Germline V gene lookup returns CDR1 SGHTA and CDR2 FQGTGA. Trimming cost V 5 bases and J 6 bases, with 17 bases left between them. The CDR3 consists of 15 residues. The CDR3: CASSPLGLGPNEQFF. The CDR3 DNA reads as TGTGCCAGCAGCCCGTTGGGTTTGGGGCCCAATGAGCAGTTCTTC.

The V call is TRBV30, the J call TRBJ1-3; perhaps TRBD1 as D (6 bases). V gave up 2 bases and J gave up 2 bases, with 16 bases separating them. Germline V gene sequence: CDR1 GTSNPN, CDR2 SVGIG (reference sequence). The CDR3 covers 16 residues. The CDR3 loop is CAWSPRGRGPGNTIYF. CDR3 bases: TGTGCCTGGAGTCCCCGTGGCAGGGGACCTGGAAACACCATATATTTT. Together with reference TRBV30 and TRBJ1-3, the CDR3 gives the full variable domain: SQTIHQWPATLVQPVGSPLSLECTVEGTSNPNLYWYRQAAGRGLQLLFYSVGIGQISSEVPQNLSASRPQDRQFILSSKKLLLSDSGFYLCAWSPRGRGPGNTIYFGEGSWLTVV.